Listed below are T cell receptor beta chains from one sample, sequenced in a study of vaccination effects on CD4 cells after COVID-19. No antigens are known for them. Profiling relied on immunoSEQ multiplex PCR, and the TCRdb table lists in-frame clones only, not all of them. Here the sample spans around 25,000 clones, 55% to 80% being singletons. The sample in question was CD4+ T cells from PBMCs cultured with SARS-CoV-2 spike peptides, obtained before COVID-19 vaccination. Receptors originate from a human donor who received a COVID-19 vaccine. Each CDR3 is given with its conserved first and last residue. Fields, in order: D gene, clone size, V gene, J gene, CDR3 length, CDR3 DNA, CDR3 protein. The D gene is left open where the match is weak. Size values are once, few and many counts, or a class for expanded clones, and some rows have none.

NA	NA	TRBV5-1	TRBJ2-1	16	TGCGCCAGCAGCTTGAGTCCGGGAGCGGCAATTCATGAGCAGTTCTTC	CASSLSPGAAIHEQFF
NA	once	TRBV7-9	TRBJ2-4	16	TGTGCCAGCAGCTCGTCAGGGGTTTCGGCCAAAAACATTCAGTACTTC	CASSSSGVSAKNIQYF
NA	NA	TRBV18	TRBJ1-2	13	TGTGCCAGCTCACCACAGTCAGCCTATGGCTACACCTTC	CASSPQSAYGYTF
NA	NA	TRBV4-2	TRBJ1-3	17	TGTGCCAGCAGCCAAACCCAAGGGGGTCTCTCTGGAAACACCATATATTTT	CASSQTQGGLSGNTIYF
NA	NA	TRBV5-1	TRBJ1-2	14	TGCGCCAGCAGCGCTCAGGGACCCAACTATGGCTACACCTTC	CASSAQGPNYGYTF
TRBD1	NA	TRBV10-3	TRBJ1-2	14	TGTGCCATCAGCAGACAGGGGGCCGACTATGGCTACACCTTC	CAISRQGADYGYTF
TRBD1	NA	TRBV27	TRBJ2-7	16	TGTGCCAGCAGTCCCTGGCACGGACAGGGAACCTACGAGCAGTACTTC	CASSPWHGQGTYEQYF
TRBD2	NA	TRBV7-6	TRBJ2-3	15	TGTGCCAGCAGTTTAGGACTAGCGGTGACAGATACGCAGTATTTT	CASSLGLAVTDTQYF
TRBD1	NA	TRBV11-2	TRBJ1-6	16	TGTGCCAGCAGCACCTCAACCGGGACAGATAATTCACCCCTCCACTTT	CASSTSTGTDNSPLHF
NA	NA	TRBV20-1	TRBJ2-7	11	TGCAGTGGTGAGGGAATCTACGAGCAGTACTTC	CSGEGIYEQYF
NA	NA	TRBV5-1	TRBJ1-1	12	TGCGCCAGCAGCTTCGTCGACACTGAAGCTTTCTTT	CASSFVDTEAFF
TRBD2	few	TRBV13	TRBJ2-2	17	TGTGCCAGCAGCTTAAGAACTAGCGGGAGCAACACCGGGGAGCTGTTTTTT	CASSLRTSGSNTGELFF
NA	NA	TRBV19	TRBJ2-1	19	TGTGCCAGTAGTATTCTGAGCTCCCGGACTCCCAGCTCCTACAATGAGCAGTTCTTC	CASSILSSRTPSSYNEQFF
NA	few	TRBV14	TRBJ2-1	13	TGTGCCAGCAGCCGAGGACGTAACAATGAGCAGTTCTTC	CASSRGRNNEQFF